These 9 T cell receptor beta chains were all obtained from the same sample, sequenced in a study of blood T cell repertoires in COVID-19. Using immunoSEQ multiplex PCR, the repertoire was profiled, and TCRdb retains in-frame clones only, with some absent. The table lists nearly 100,000 clones, about 86% of them singletons. Sequencing input: peripheral blood. All receptors come from a man older than 75 with acute or convalescent COVID-19.

V is TRBV6-6 and J is TRBJ2-7; 8 nucleotides agree with TRBD2. V lost 6 bases to trimming and J lost 5 bases; unmatched junction nucleotides: 6. The germline gives CDR1 MNHNY, CDR2 SVGAGI (reference sequence). This CDR3 comprises 13 residues. The CDR3 sequence: CASRVAGNHEQYF. In nucleotides, the CDR3 is TGTGCCAGCAGGGTAGCGGGAAATCACGAGCAGTACTTC.

The chain combines TRBV28 with TRBJ1-5, with D uncertain. The V and J ends lost 7 bases and 4 bases respectively, with 14 bases between them. The CDR3 consists of 14 residues. Germline V gene data show CDR1 as MDHEN and CDR2 as SYDVKM. CDR3 bases: TGTGCCAGCAATTATTATGGCGGGAATCAGCCCCAGCATTTT. Translating gives CASNYYGGNQPQHF.

This clone was observed a few times. This rearrangement joins TRBV6-5 to TRBJ2-7; TRBD1 matches 7 bases. J lost 5 bases, V lost 3 bases, and 10 bases had no gene match. The CDR3 runs 15 residues. Germline V CDR1 and CDR2: MNHEY, SVGAGI. CDR3 sequence reads: CASSYSSTGPHEQYF. As DNA, the CDR3 is TGTGCCAGCAGTTATAGTTCGACAGGGCCCCACGAGCAGTACTTC.

CDR3 bases: TGTGCCAGCAGCTCTCCGGGGGGGTTGTATACGCAGTATTTT. This codes for CASSSPGGLYTQYF. J is TRBJ2-3 and V is TRBV9; 8 bases are a match to TRBD2. This CDR3 region has 14 residues. Trimming at V came to 4 bases and at J to 7 bases, leaving 8 bases not matched to a gene. Germline values: CDR1 SGDLS, CDR2 YYNGEE.

The chain is built from TRBV2 and TRBJ1-3, with 10 bases matching TRBD1. The V segment lost 6 bases and the J segment 2 bases; nucleotides outside the gene matches: 1. The CDR3 runs 14 residues. Germline CDR1 reads SNHLY; CDR2 reads FYNNEI. CDR3 DNA sequence: TGTGCCAGCAGGGGGACAGGGGCTGGAAACACCATATATTTT. Residues: CASRGTGAGNTIYF.

V and J are TRBV18 and TRBJ1-1; D is perhaps TRBD1 (6 bases). Trimming took 3 bases from V and 6 from J, leaving 14 bases between them. Germline V CDR1 and CDR2: KGHSH, LQKENI. The CDR3 sequence is 14 residues long. The CDR3 DNA reads TGTGCCAGCTCACCCGGGCGACAGGAATCTGAAGCTTTCTTT. This codes for CASSPGRQESEAFF. The complete variable domain, with remaining parts taken from reference TRBV18 and TRBJ1-1, reads NAGVMQNPRHLVRRRGQEARLRCSPMKGHSHVYWYRQLPEEGLKFMVYLQKENIIDESGMPKERFSAEFPKEGPSILRIQQVVRGDSAAYFCASSPGRQESEAFFGQGTRLTVV.

The chain is built from TRBV19 and TRBJ2-7; D perhaps matches TRBD1 (6 bases). The germline gives CDR1 LNHDA, CDR2 SQIVND (reference sequence). Trimming shortened V by 1 base and J by 9 bases, and 13 bases separated the two germline ends. This CDR3 contains 13 residues. The CDR3 loop reads CASSIVGAGVQYF. In DNA, the CDR3 is TGTGCCAGTAGTATAGTTGGCGCAGGGGTGCAGTACTTC.

V and J are TRBV18 and TRBJ1-4, with D unresolved. Per germline, CDR1 KGHSH and CDR2 LQKENI. This CDR3 has 14 amino acids. V gave up 3 bases and J gave up 8 bases, with 13 bases separating them. CDR3 in DNA: TGTGCCAGCTCACCTAGAGTTGCGGAAGAAAAACTGTTTTTT. Its translation is CASSPRVAEEKLFF.

The chain employs TRBV5-4 and TRBJ2-1; 7 bases align to TRBD1. V shed 4 bases, J shed 2 bases, and the junction held 9 bases outside the gene matches. CDR1 and CDR2 from the germline V gene are SGHNT and YYREEE (reference sequence). The CDR3 covers 16 residues. As DNA, the CDR3 is TGTGCCAGCAGCGCCGACAGGGCAATTACCTACAATGAGCAGTTCTTC. Translation: CASSADRAITYNEQFF.